This passage covers 20 T cell receptor beta chains from one sample sequenced in a study of lymphopenia after photon versus proton radiotherapy. The assay was immunoSEQ multiplex PCR, and TCRdb's table has in-frame clones only and misses some. This table has 150,000 to 200,000 clones, more than 85% appearing once. The source was peripheral blood, collected from a patient treated with photon-based radiotherapy. The receptors derive from a man aged 50-60 years with gastric cancer.

J is TRBJ1-3 and V is TRBV2; TRBD1 might be the D (5 bases). This CDR3 contains 14 residues. The V end lost 6 bases, the J end lost 4 bases, and 13 bases lay between the germline ends. Germline V gene lookup returns CDR1 SNHLY and CDR2 FYNNEI. The CDR3 here is CASRYGAAGNTIYF. The CDR3 region has the DNA TGTGCCAGCAGATACGGGGCCGCGGGAAACACCATATATTTT.

The V call is TRBV5-6, the J call TRBJ1-1; weak D call: TRBD1 (5 bases). Germline CDR1 and CDR2: SGHDT and YYEEEE. This CDR3 region has 15 residues. Trimming took 3 bases from V and 1 from J, leaving 13 bases between them. For the CDR3, the DNA is TGTGCCAGCAGCTCGTTAGGGACGGCGAACACTGAAGCTTTCTTT. It translates to CASSSLGTANTEAFF. Complete variable domain (other parts from reference TRBV5-6 and TRBJ1-1): DAGVTQSPTHLIKTRGQQVTLRCSPKSGHDTVSWYQQALGQGPQFIFQYYEEEERQRGNFPDRFSGHQFPNYSSELNVNALLLGDSALYLCASSSLGTANTEAFFGQGTRLTVV.

This chain uses TRBV25-1 with TRBJ1-3, with a weak D call TRBD1 (6 bases). The CDR3 totals 12 residues. The germline gives CDR1 MGHDK, CDR2 SYGVNS. Trimming took 9 bases from V and 1 from J, leaving 7 bases between them. CDR3 sequence: CASTGSGNTIYF. The CDR3 region has the DNA TGTGCCAGTACAGGGTCTGGAAACACCATATATTTT.

This rearrangement joins TRBV7-2 to TRBJ1-4; TRBD1 is a possible D gene (5 bases). The germline gives CDR1 SGHTA, CDR2 FQGNSA. V was clipped by 5 bases and J by 12 bases, with 16 bases between them. This CDR3 is built from 13 residues. In DNA, the CDR3 is TGTGCCAGCAGCCTACTTCACGGGGGGGAACTGTTTTTT. Encoded protein: CASSLLHGGELFF.

The CDR3 loop is CASSLQGSNTGELFF. In nucleotides, the CDR3 is TGTGCCAGCAGCCTACAGGGCTCGAACACCGGGGAGCTGTTTTTT. This chain uses TRBV7-3 with TRBJ2-2; TRBD1 might be the D (6 bases). Looked up from germline, CDR1 is SGHTA and CDR2 is FQGTGA. This CDR3 spans 15 amino acids. V was clipped by 5 bases and J by 0 bases, with 10 bases between them.

V usage is TRBV18 and J usage is TRBJ1-1; D is unclear. Germline CDR1 reads KGHSH; CDR2 reads LQKENI. The CDR3 loop spans 17 amino acids. V was clipped by 6 bases and J by 3 bases, with 23 bases between them. CDR3 amino acids: CASSSLARGGLDTEAFF. DNA of the CDR3: TGTGCCAGCTCTTCTTTGGCCCGGGGAGGGTTGGACACTGAAGCTTTCTTT.

The chain links TRBV6-6 to TRBJ1-2, with 7 bases matching TRBD1. Germline trimming cut 0 bases from V and 2 bases from J; bases unmatched to any gene: 3. Looked up from germline, CDR1 is MNHNY and CDR2 is SVGAGI (reference sequence). CDR3 size: 15 residues. CDR3 loop: CASSYSDRPNYGYTF. The DNA of the CDR3 is TGTGCCAGCAGTTACTCGGACAGGCCCAACTATGGCTACACCTTC.

V usage is TRBV5-1 and J usage is TRBJ2-3; no clear D gene. This CDR3 is built from 15 residues. Between the trimmed V and J ends, which lost 4 bases and 4 bases, there was a span of 16 bases. The germline V gene encodes CDR1 SGHRS and CDR2 YFSETQ. CDR3 loop: CASSPGGVSADTQYF. In nucleotides, the CDR3 is TGCGCCAGCAGCCCCGGTGGGGTTAGTGCAGATACGCAGTATTTT.

The chain uses TRBV27 and TRBJ2-2, with D unclear. The length of the CDR3 is 13 residues. From germline, CDR1 is MNHEY and CDR2 SMNVEV (reference sequence). Trimming pared 3 bases from V and 1 base from J, leaving 3 bases between. CDR3: CASSFKNTGELFF. CDR3 nucleotide sequence: TGTGCCAGCAGTTTCAAGAACACCGGGGAGCTGTTTTTT.

This clone was detected a few times. The chain combines TRBV5-4 with TRBJ2-7, with D perhaps given as TRBD1 or TRBD2 (5 bases each). The V and J ends lost 3 bases and 6 bases respectively, with 13 bases between them. CDR1 and CDR2 (germline): SGHNT, YYREEE (reference sequence). The CDR3 runs to 13 residues. CDR3 loop: CASSWDPSGEQYF. CDR3 DNA: TGTGCCAGCAGCTGGGACCCTTCGGGCGAGCAGTACTTC.

The CDR3, as DNA: TGTGCCAGCAGTCTCAGGTGGAAGAACACTGAAGCTTTCTTT. Its translation is CASSLRWKNTEAFF. This chain connects TRBV7-2 to TRBJ1-1; D is uncertain. CDR1 and CDR2 from the germline V gene are SGHTA and FQGNSA. The CDR3 has 14 residues. Trimming removed 6 bases at V and 1 base at J, with 12 bases between.

DNA of the CDR3: TGTGCCAGCAGCAGCCGGCTTAACTCCTACGAGCAGTACTTC. The encoded protein is CASSSRLNSYEQYF. The chain uses TRBV7-9 and TRBJ2-7; D unclear. Between the trimmed V and J ends, which lost 5 bases and 0 bases, there was a span of 11 bases. Germline CDR1 is SEHNR and CDR2 is FQNEAQ (reference sequence). The CDR3 is 14 amino acids.

The chain uses TRBV4-1 and TRBJ2-5, with 9 bases identical to TRBD1. This CDR3 is 15 amino acids long. V gave up 2 bases and J gave up 3 bases; unmatched junction bases: 4. The germline CDR1 and CDR2 sequences are MGHRA and YSYEKL. The CDR3 DNA sequence: TGCGCCAGCAGCCAACCTGGGACAGGGAAAGAGACCCAGTACTTC. It translates to CASSQPGTGKETQYF.

The chain recombines TRBV4-1 with TRBJ1-5; possible D gene TRBD1, 5 bases. This CDR3 is 15 amino acids long. Looked up from germline, CDR1 is MGHRA and CDR2 is YSYEKL. Deletions cut 4 bases from V and 2 bases from J, with 12 bases between. The CDR3 region is CASSLSDNRNQPQHF. DNA for the CDR3: TGCGCCAGCAGCCTTTCGGACAATCGCAATCAGCCCCAGCATTTT.

V gene TRBV7-9 combines with J gene TRBJ2-3; D perhaps matches TRBD1 (6 bases). V dropped 5 bases and J dropped 2 bases, with 11 bases sitting between them. CDR3 length equals 14 residues. The germline V gene encodes CDR1 SEHNR and CDR2 FQNEAQ (reference sequence). The CDR3 region is CASSQRDNTDTQYF. The CDR3, as DNA: TGTGCCAGCAGCCAAAGGGACAACACAGATACGCAGTATTTT.

The chain couples TRBV30 to TRBJ2-5; 12 nucleotides align to TRBD2. The CDR3 sequence is 13 residues long. Trimming at V came to 3 bases and at J to 5 bases, leaving 1 base not matched to a gene. Germline-derived CDR1 and CDR2 are GTSNPN and SVGIG (reference sequence). The CDR3 bases are TGTGCCTGGAGCCTAGCGGGAGGGGAGACCCAGTACTTC. Its translation: CAWSLAGGETQYF. Complete variable domain (other parts from reference TRBV30 and TRBJ2-5): SQTIHQWPATLVQPVGSPLSLECTVEGTSNPNLYWYRQAAGRGLQLLFYSVGIGQISSEVPQNLSASRPQDRQFILSSKKLLLSDSGFYLCAWSLAGGETQYFGPGTRLLVL.

V and J are TRBV14 and TRBJ2-5; the match to TRBD2 covers 8 bases. The CDR3 is 13 amino acids. The V gene end was trimmed by 4 bases and the J gene end by 9 bases; junction bases not matched to a gene: 7. CDR1 and CDR2 from the germline V gene are SGHDN and FVKESK. Here the CDR3 reads CASSPAGVTAQYF. CDR3 DNA: TGTGCCAGCAGCCCAGCGGGGGTTACGGCCCAGTACTTC.

The chain employs TRBV5-1 and TRBJ2-3; D call uncertain. The CDR3 totals 12 residues. V was pared by 1 base and J by 3 bases, with 3 bases between. Looked up from germline, CDR1 is SGHRS and CDR2 is YFSETQ. CDR3 sequence (DNA): TGCGCCAGCAGCTTGATAACAGATACGCAGTATTTT. Translation gives CASSLITDTQYF.

This rearrangement joins TRBV5-6 to TRBJ2-2; D gene uncertain. Trimming pared 3 bases from V and 7 bases from J, leaving 7 bases between. CDR3 length: 12 amino acids. Germline CDR1 and CDR2: SGHDT and YYEEEE. The CDR3 here is CASSWWGGELFF. The CDR3, as DNA: TGTGCCAGCAGCTGGTGGGGCGGGGAGCTGTTTTTT.

The CDR3 sequence: CASSTSGQGIEQFF. In nucleotides, the CDR3 is TGTGCCAGCAGCACCTCGGGACAGGGTATTGAGCAGTTCTTC. The V call is TRBV9, the J call TRBJ2-1; TRBD1 aligns across 9 bases. The trim removed 4 bases at V and 9 bases at J, leaving 8 bases unmatched. CDR1 is SGDLS, CDR2 YYNGEE, per germline. The CDR3 totals 14 residues.